Listed here are 30 T cell receptor beta chains from one sample, sequenced in a study of T cells in Graves' hyperthyroidism and ophthalmopathy. RNA transcripts served as the template for amplifying TCR beta CDR3 regions. With the HTBI primer set, the TCR CDR3 went through a first round of RT-PCR. TCRdb independently ran MiXCR on the multiplex PCR reads; one entry per CDR3 protein. The sample records approximately 330,000 distinct CDR3 sequences, approximately 15% being singletons. Sequenced: blood. The receptors here all came from a middle-aged woman with Graves' ophthalmopathy.

This clonotype was detected many times. The CDR3 coding sequence is TGTGCCAGCAGCCCAATATTAGGGCCTTATGGCTACACCTTC. This gives the protein CASSPILGPYGYTF. This rearrangement joins TRBV11-2 to TRBJ1-2; no clear D. This CDR3 is 14 amino acids long. Trimming left V 5 bases short and J 5 bases short, with 15 bases between. Per the germline V gene, CDR1 is SGHAT and CDR2 is FQNNGV. Complete variable domain (other parts from reference TRBV11-2 and TRBJ1-2): EAGVAQSPRYKIIEKRQSVAFWCNPISGHATLYWYQQILGQGPKLLIQFQNNGVVDDSQLPKDRFSAERLKGVDSTLKIQPAKLEDSAVYLCASSPILGPYGYTFGSGTRLTVV.

The chain has TRBV11-2 and TRBJ2-7; 8 bases line up with TRBD2. Losses at the gene ends were 2 bases for V and 5 bases for J; bases not matched to a gene: 17. Germline lookup yields CDR1 SGHAT and CDR2 FQNNGV. The length of the CDR3 is 18 residues. The CDR3 is CASSLYGVRGTRGNEQYF. The CDR3 bases are TGTGCCAGCAGCTTATATGGCGTGCGCGGGACTAGGGGGAACGAGCAGTACTTC. Variable domain in full (rest from reference TRBV11-2 and TRBJ2-7): EAGVAQSPRYKIIEKRQSVAFWCNPISGHATLYWYQQILGQGPKLLIQFQNNGVVDDSQLPKDRFSAERLKGVDSTLKIQPAKLEDSAVYLCASSLYGVRGTRGNEQYFGPGTRLTVT.

Notes on this clonotype: Compared with germline, one end of the junction differs, possibly owing to a read error. The rearrangement uses TRBV29-1 and TRBJ2-2; D perhaps matches TRBD2 (6 bases). Germline V gene sequence: CDR1 SQVTM, CDR2 ANQGSEA. This CDR3 spans 11 amino acids. CDR3 loop: CSVEGLGGLFF. CDR3 DNA: TGCAGCGTTGAAGGCCTCGGGGGGCTGTTTTTT.

This clonotype occurred many times. The J gene is TRBJ2-1, the V gene TRBV27, with D tentatively TRBD1 (8 bases). The germline V and J ends were trimmed by 0 bases and 0 bases, with 27 bases remaining between them. The CDR3 loop spans 22 amino acids. Looked up from germline, CDR1 is MNHEY and CDR2 is SMNVEV (reference sequence). CDR3 sequence (DNA): TGTGCCAGCAGTTTATCTGGTTGGGACAGGATATTGGGACTACTCTCCTACAATGAGCAGTTCTTC. It translates to CASSLSGWDRILGLLSYNEQFF.

This clonotype was picked up a small number of times. V is TRBV20-1 and J is TRBJ1-5; perhaps TRBD1 as D (6 bases). This CDR3 spans 14 amino acids. Germline V gene sequence: CDR1 DFQATT, CDR2 SNEGSKA (reference sequence). V was clipped by 3 bases and J by 3 bases, with 12 bases between them. The CDR3 nucleotides read TGCAGTGCTAGTCATGGGACAACCAATCAGCCCCAGCATTTT. The encoded protein is CSASHGTTNQPQHF.

In its sample, this clonotype was seen many times. The chain joins TRBV12-3 or TRBV12-4 to TRBJ1-3, with no clear D. This CDR3 has 11 amino acids. V was clipped by 3 bases and J by 5 bases, with 2 bases between them. The CDR3, as DNA: TGTGCCAGCAGTTTCCGAAACACCATATATTTT. Translating it yields CASSFRNTIYF.

Only a few counts were recorded for this clonotype. The rearrangement uses TRBV29-1 and TRBJ2-1; D is uncertain. Germline CDR1 SQVTM, CDR2 ANQGSEA. V was clipped by 4 bases and J by 3 bases, with 4 bases between them. This CDR3 is built from 11 residues. CDR3 protein: CSVGNYNEQFF. The CDR3 DNA is TGCAGCGTTGGCAACTACAATGAGCAGTTCTTC.

This clonotype was counted many times. This chain uses TRBV6-5 with TRBJ2-2; D is tentatively TRBD1 or TRBD2 (6 bases each). V lost 0 bases and J 1 base, leaving 30 bases between the germline ends. Germline CDR1 is MNHEY and CDR2 is SVGAGI. The CDR3 totals 23 residues. The CDR3 DNA reads as TGTGCCAGCAGTTACTCGGGGATAGGCAGGGGAGGAGGTAATAAGGAGAACACCGGGGAGCTGTTTTTT. Protein: CASSYSGIGRGGGNKENTGELFF.

The chain recombines TRBV19 with TRBJ2-7; 8 bases fit TRBD1. Germline CDR1 LNHDA, CDR2 SQIVND (reference sequence). CDR3 length: 14 amino acids. J gave up 7 bases and V 5 bases, and 10 bases lay outside the gene matches. The CDR3: CASSVGTGMKEQYF. CDR3 bases: TGTGCCAGTAGTGTCGGGACAGGTATGAAAGAGCAGTACTTC.

This clonotype was picked up many times. The chain recombines TRBV13 with TRBJ1-1; no definite D call. Germline CDR1 is PRHDT and CDR2 is FYEKMQ (reference sequence). This CDR3 is 14 amino acids long. V lost 3 bases, J lost 0 bases, and 8 bases lay in between. The CDR3 coding sequence is TGTGCCAGCAGCTTGGTCACTATGAACACTGAAGCTTTCTTT. Amino acids: CASSLVTMNTEAFF.

V gene TRBV30 combines with J gene TRBJ1-6; D is perhaps TRBD1 (6 bases). Germline lookup yields CDR1 GTSNPN and CDR2 SVGIG (reference sequence). The V end was cut by 1 base, the J end by 0 bases, with 13 bases between. The CDR3 covers 17 residues. In DNA, the CDR3 is TGTGCCTGGAGTGAAGAAACAGGGAGCTCCTATAATTCACCCCTCCACTTT. Its translation: CAWSEETGSSYNSPLHF.

This clonotype has only a few counts. The gene calls are TRBV20-1 and TRBJ2-5; D perhaps matches TRBD1 (7 bases). Germline V lookup: CDR1 DFQATT, CDR2 SNEGSKA (reference sequence). This CDR3 has 14 residues. Trimming pared 5 bases from V and 7 bases from J, leaving 20 bases between. The DNA of the CDR3 is TGCAGTGCTTACGGACAGGCCCAGGGGGGGACCCAGTACTTC. It specifies CSAYGQAQGGTQYF.

The chain is built from TRBV18 and TRBJ2-3; a possible D gene is TRBD1 (5 bases). From germline, CDR1 is KGHSH and CDR2 LQKENI. This CDR3 has 13 amino acids. V lost 3 bases to trimming and J lost 6 bases, with 10 bases between them. The DNA of the CDR3 is TGTGCCAGCTCACCTAGACAGTCGGATACGCAGTATTTT. Its protein product is CASSPRQSDTQYF.

This clonotype was seen ten or more times. The chain has TRBV18 and TRBJ1-1; a weak D match, TRBD1 (5 bases). CDR1 is KGHSH, CDR2 LQKENI, per germline. The germline V and J ends were trimmed by 1 base and 0 bases, with 9 bases remaining between them. This CDR3 contains 15 residues. The CDR3 loop is CASSPRDGVNTEAFF. The DNA of the CDR3 is TGTGCCAGCTCACCACGGGACGGGGTGAACACTGAAGCTTTCTTT.

The chain carries TRBV28 and TRBJ1-1; maybe TRBD1 (6 bases). Germline V gene data show CDR1 as MDHEN and CDR2 as SYDVKM. V was shortened by 6 bases and J by 0 bases, with 14 bases between the two germline ends. This CDR3 has 15 amino acids. This chain's CDR3 is CASRSTGRMNTEAFF. In DNA, the CDR3 is TGTGCCAGCAGATCGACAGGAAGGATGAACACTGAAGCTTTCTTT. The complete variable domain, with remaining parts taken from reference TRBV28 and TRBJ1-1, reads DVKVTQSSRYLVKRTGEKVFLECVQDMDHENMFWYRQDPGLGLRLIYFSYDVKMKEKGDIPEGYSVSREKKERFSLILESASTNQTSMYLCASRSTGRMNTEAFFGQGTRLTVV.

With respect to this clonotype: At one of its ends the junction is not consistent with the germline gene, which may arise from a read error. V is TRBV7-2 and J is TRBJ1-6, with D perhaps TRBD1 (6 bases). This CDR3 comprises 17 residues. The germline CDR1 and CDR2 sequences are SGHTA and FQGNSA. This chain's CDR3 is CASSQDQGRSYNSPLHF. The CDR3 nucleotides read TGCGCCAGCAGCCAAGATCAGGGGCGATCCTATAATTCACCCCTCCACTTT.

This clonotype was observed at least ten times. The chain combines TRBV5-1 with TRBJ2-1; 11 bases fit TRBD1. CDR3 length equals 13 residues. Germline CDR1 is SGHRS and CDR2 is YFSETQ. J gave up 9 bases and V 10 bases, and 9 bases lay outside the gene matches. The CDR3 loop is CACGTGGSGEQFF. The CDR3 nucleotides read TGCGCCTGCGGGACAGGGGGTTCGGGTGAGCAGTTCTTC. Combining the CDR3 with reference TRBV5-1 and TRBJ2-1 gives the whole variable domain KAGVTQTPRYLIKTRGQQVTLSCSPISGHRSVSWYQQTPGQGLQFLFEYFSETQRNKGNFPGRFSGRQFSNSRSEMNVSTLELGDSALYLCACGTGGSGEQFFGPGTRLTVL.

This clonotype was detected many times. The CDR3 nucleotides are TGTGCCAGCAGTTCCGCTGTTGAGCGGCGCTCCTACGAGCAGTACTTC. It encodes CASSSAVERRSYEQYF. V usage is TRBV28 and J usage is TRBJ2-7, with a possible D match to TRBD2 (5 bases). The V end was cut by 4 bases, the J end by 0 bases, with 16 bases between. The CDR3 length is 16 residues. Germline CDR1 and CDR2: MDHEN and SYDVKM.

CDR3 DNA sequence: TGTGCCAGCAGCTTAGAAACTAGCGGCGCCTACGAGCAGTACTTC. It yields the protein CASSLETSGAYEQYF. The chain employs TRBV7-2 and TRBJ2-7, with 8 bases aligning to TRBD2. The CDR3 totals 15 residues. Trimming removed 1 base from V and 2 bases from J; junction bases left unmatched: 4. CDR1 SGHTA and CDR2 FQGNSA come from the germline V gene.

V gene TRBV19 combines with J gene TRBJ2-1; D possibly corresponds to TRBD2 (5 bases). V was clipped by 1 base and J by 0 bases, with 13 bases between them. This CDR3 region has 17 residues. The V gene's germline CDR1 is LNHDA and CDR2 SQIVND (reference sequence). The CDR3 nucleotides are TGTGCCAGTAGTATAGGGCAGCGGCGGCCCTCCTACAATGAGCAGTTCTTC. It specifies CASSIGQRRPSYNEQFF.

This clonotype was detected many times. The rearrangement joins TRBV10-3 to TRBJ2-7; weak D call: TRBD2 (5 bases). The V gene's germline CDR1 is ENHRY and CDR2 SYGVKD. This CDR3 region has 13 residues. V was clipped by 7 bases and J by 3 bases, with 13 bases between them. For the CDR3, the DNA is TGTGCCATCAAATTAAGCGGAGACTACGAGCAGTACTTC. Translated, it gives CAIKLSGDYEQYF.

The V gene is TRBV7-6, the J gene TRBJ2-1, with 9 bases that match TRBD1. The CDR3 extends over 15 amino acids. With V trimmed by 1 base and J by 4 bases, 2 bases remained unmatched. Looked up from germline, CDR1 is SGHVS and CDR2 is FNYEAQ. CDR3: CASSLVGTGYNEQFF. DNA of the CDR3: TGTGCCAGCAGCTTAGTTGGGACAGGGTACAATGAGCAGTTCTTC. Using reference TRBV7-6 and TRBJ2-1 for the parts outside the CDR3, the full variable domain is GAGVSQSPRYKVTKRGQDVALRCDPISGHVSLYWYRQALGQGPEFLTYFNYEAQQDKSGLPNDRFSAERPEGSISTLTIQRTEQRDSAMYRCASSLVGTGYNEQFFGPGTRLTVL.

This clonotype was seen a handful of times. The chain carries TRBV19 and TRBJ2-7; TRBD1 matches at 7 bases. The CDR3 is made up of 13 amino acids. The junction had 5 bases not matched to a gene; V was cut back by 6 bases and J by 3 bases. Germline values: CDR1 LNHDA, CDR2 SQIVND (reference sequence). In DNA form, the CDR3 reads TGTGCCAGTAGCCCGGGACAGCACTACGAGCAGTACTTC. It translates to CASSPGQHYEQYF.

In regard to this clonotype: Likely a read error: the CDR3 ends without its conserved phenylalanine or tryptophan. The chain recombines TRBV7-2 with TRBJ1-1, with D tentatively TRBD1 (6 bases). The germline CDR1 and CDR2 sequences are SGHTA and FQGNSA. This CDR3 spans 13 amino acids. Trimming took off 2 bases at V and 6 bases at J, with 10 bases between the two ends. For the CDR3, the DNA is TGTGCCAGCAGCTTATCCGGGGGCGCTGAAGCTTTCCTT. Protein sequence: CASSLSGGAEAFL.

This clonotype was picked up many times. V and J are TRBV7-9 and TRBJ1-2; a possible D gene is TRBD1 (6 bases). This CDR3 is 14 amino acids long. CDR1 and CDR2 from the germline V gene are SEHNR and FQNEAQ (reference sequence). V was pared by 5 bases and J by 5 bases, with 15 bases between. The CDR3 sequence is CASSRWTAVYGYTF. DNA for the CDR3: TGTGCCAGCAGCCGGTGGACAGCCGTTTATGGCTACACCTTC. The whole variable domain, filled in from reference TRBV7-9 and TRBJ1-2, reads DTGVSQNPRHKITKRGQNVTFRCDPISEHNRLYWYRQTLGQGPEFLTYFQNEAQLEKSRLLSDRFSAERPKGSFSTLEIQRTEQGDSAMYLCASSRWTAVYGYTFGSGTRLTVV.

This clonotype came up many times. The chain links TRBV6-1 to TRBJ2-1, with TRBD1 matching 10 bases. CDR3 size: 16 residues. V shed 5 bases and J 4 bases; nucleotides not matched to a gene: 8. Germline V lookup: CDR1 MNHNS, CDR2 SASEGT. This CDR3 reads CASSQPGQGIYNEQFF. The CDR3 nucleotides read TGTGCCAGCAGTCAACCGGGACAGGGGATATACAATGAGCAGTTCTTC.

In this sample, this clonotype turned up a few times. This chain joins TRBV12-3 or TRBV12-4 and TRBJ1-5; D perhaps matches TRBD1 (6 bases). V was trimmed by 3 bases and J by 1 base, leaving 10 bases between them. The CDR3 has 15 amino acids. The CDR3 DNA reads as TGTGCCAGCAGTTTTAAGCAGGGGAGCAATCAGCCCCAGCATTTT. It specifies CASSFKQGSNQPQHF.

The chain joins TRBV4-2 to TRBJ2-7, with D perhaps matching TRBD2 (6 bases). CDR1 LGHNA and CDR2 YNFKEQ come from the germline V gene. Trimming took 1 base from V and 3 from J, leaving 13 bases between them. The CDR3 loop spans 15 amino acids. The CDR3 DNA is TGTGCCAGCAGCCAAGTCAGCGGAGGGCTCTACGAGCAGTACTTC. Protein product: CASSQVSGGLYEQYF.

This clonotype was counted ten times or more. V and J are TRBV11-2 and TRBJ2-5; 9 bases are shared with TRBD2. Per germline, CDR1 SGHAT and CDR2 FQNNGV. V was pared by 5 bases and J by 9 bases, with 16 bases of the junction left unmatched. The CDR3 spans 16 residues. CDR3 DNA: TGTGCCAGCAGCCGGAGCCCCCTAGCGGGATCGAGGGCCCAGTACTTC. It specifies CASSRSPLAGSRAQYF.

This clonotype was picked up many times. Germline is not matched at one junction end, which may reflect a read error. This chain uses TRBV2 with TRBJ2-3; D may be TRBD1 or TRBD2 (5 bases each). Germline-derived CDR1 and CDR2 are SNHLY and FYNNEI. The CDR3 runs 13 residues. CDR3 residues: CASNERARGTQYF. For the CDR3, the DNA is TGTGCCAGCAATGAAAGGGCGAGGGGTACGCAGTATTTT.